This record covers a single T cell receptor (beta chain). A J-beta primer mix and a sample-barcoded 5' primer were used in a second PCR of about 7 to 12 cycles. TCRdb redid the calling of the 5' RACE reads with MiXCR, one entry per CDR3 protein. Among about 1,000,000 distinct CDR3 sequences, 45% were seen once, and the ten largest hold under 20%. This entry comes from a study of blood T cells in healthy people across ages. Across the whole study: In model experiments, template switching was able to capture about one barcoded beta molecule for every two T cells that were present.

Germline V gives CDR1 MNHNS, CDR2 SASEGT. V lost 4 bases and J 3 bases, leaving 10 bases between the germline ends. This CDR3 spans 13 amino acids. Sequenced input: blood. The gene calls are TRBV6-1 and TRBJ2-7; the D call may be TRBD1 or TRBD2 (5 bases each). The sequence came from an older woman in good health. In DNA, the CDR3 is TGTGCCAGCAGTGCGGGACCGAACTACGAGCAGTACTTC. It encodes CASSAGPNYEQYF.